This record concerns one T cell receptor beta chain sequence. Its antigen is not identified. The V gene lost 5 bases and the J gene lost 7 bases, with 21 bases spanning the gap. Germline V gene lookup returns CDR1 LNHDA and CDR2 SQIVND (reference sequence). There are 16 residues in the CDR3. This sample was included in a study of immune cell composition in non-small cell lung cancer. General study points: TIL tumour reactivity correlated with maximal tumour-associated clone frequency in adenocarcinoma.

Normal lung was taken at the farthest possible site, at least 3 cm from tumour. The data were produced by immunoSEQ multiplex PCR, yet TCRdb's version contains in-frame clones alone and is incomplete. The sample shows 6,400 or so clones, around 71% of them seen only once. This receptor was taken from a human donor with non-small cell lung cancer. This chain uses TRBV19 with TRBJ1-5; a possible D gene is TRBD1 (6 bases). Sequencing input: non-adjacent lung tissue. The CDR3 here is CASSSLIGGGGQPQHF. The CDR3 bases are TGTGCCAGTAGTTCACTCATAGGGGGGGGCGGGCAGCCCCAGCATTTT.